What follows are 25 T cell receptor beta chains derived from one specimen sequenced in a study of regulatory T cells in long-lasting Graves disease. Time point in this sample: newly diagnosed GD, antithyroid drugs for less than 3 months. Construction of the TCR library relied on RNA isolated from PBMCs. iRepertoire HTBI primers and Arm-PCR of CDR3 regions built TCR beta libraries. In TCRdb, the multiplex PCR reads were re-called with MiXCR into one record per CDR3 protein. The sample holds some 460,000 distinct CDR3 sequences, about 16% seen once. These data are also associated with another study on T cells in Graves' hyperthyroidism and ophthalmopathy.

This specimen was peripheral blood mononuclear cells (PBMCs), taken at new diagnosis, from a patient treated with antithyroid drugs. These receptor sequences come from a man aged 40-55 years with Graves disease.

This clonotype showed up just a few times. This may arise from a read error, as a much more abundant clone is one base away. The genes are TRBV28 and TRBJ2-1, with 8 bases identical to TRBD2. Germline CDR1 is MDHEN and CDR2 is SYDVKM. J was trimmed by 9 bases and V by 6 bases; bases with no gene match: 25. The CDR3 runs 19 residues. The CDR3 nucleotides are TGTGCCAGCAGAGGGGGAAAGGGTGGCCTGAGCGGGAGCTTGAGTGAGCAGTTCTTC. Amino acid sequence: CASRGGKGGLSGSLSEQFF.

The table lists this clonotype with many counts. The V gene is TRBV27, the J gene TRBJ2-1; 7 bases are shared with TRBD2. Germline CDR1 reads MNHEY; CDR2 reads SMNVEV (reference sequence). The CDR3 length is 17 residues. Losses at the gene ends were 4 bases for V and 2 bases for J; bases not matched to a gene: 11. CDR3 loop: CASSWREGGITYNEQFF. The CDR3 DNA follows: TGTGCCAGCAGTTGGAGGGAGGGAGGGATAACCTACAATGAGCAGTTCTTC.

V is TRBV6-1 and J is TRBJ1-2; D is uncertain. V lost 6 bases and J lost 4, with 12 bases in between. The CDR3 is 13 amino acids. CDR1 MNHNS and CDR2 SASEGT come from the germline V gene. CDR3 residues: CASRTGIPYGYTF. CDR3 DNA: TGTGCCAGCAGGACGGGGATTCCCTATGGCTACACCTTC.

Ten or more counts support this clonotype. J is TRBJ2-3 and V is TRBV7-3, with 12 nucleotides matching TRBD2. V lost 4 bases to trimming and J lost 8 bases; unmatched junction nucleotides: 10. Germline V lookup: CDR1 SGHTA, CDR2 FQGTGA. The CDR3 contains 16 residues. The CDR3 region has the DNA TGTGCCAGCAGCTCAAGGACTAGCGGGAATAGGGTTACGCAGTATTTT. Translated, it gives CASSSRTSGNRVTQYF.

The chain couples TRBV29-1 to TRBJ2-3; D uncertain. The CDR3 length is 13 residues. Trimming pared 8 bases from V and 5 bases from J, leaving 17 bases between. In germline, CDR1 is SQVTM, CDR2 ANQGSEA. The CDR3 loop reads CSSRVSGGDTQYF. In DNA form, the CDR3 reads TGCAGCTCTAGAGTCTCGGGCGGAGATACGCAGTATTTT.

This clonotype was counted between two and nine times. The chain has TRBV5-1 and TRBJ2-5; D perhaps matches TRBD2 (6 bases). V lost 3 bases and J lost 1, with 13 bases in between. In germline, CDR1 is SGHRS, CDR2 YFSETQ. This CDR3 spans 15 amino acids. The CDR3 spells CASSSEGGFQETQYF. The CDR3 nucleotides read TGCGCCAGCAGCTCCGAGGGAGGCTTCCAAGAGACCCAGTACTTC.

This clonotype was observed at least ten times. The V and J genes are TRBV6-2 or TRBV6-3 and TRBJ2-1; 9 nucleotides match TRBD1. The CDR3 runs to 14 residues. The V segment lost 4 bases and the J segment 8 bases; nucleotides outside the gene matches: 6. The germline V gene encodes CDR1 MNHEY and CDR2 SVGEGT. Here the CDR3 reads CASSSGGQGYEQFF. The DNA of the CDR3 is TGTGCCAGCAGTTCGGGGGGACAGGGCTATGAGCAGTTCTTC.

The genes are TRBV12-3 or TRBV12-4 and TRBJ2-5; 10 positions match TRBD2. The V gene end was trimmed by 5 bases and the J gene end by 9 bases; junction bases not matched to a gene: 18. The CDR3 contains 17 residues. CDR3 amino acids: CASSRYFTSGTILAQYF. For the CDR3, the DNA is TGTGCCAGCAGTCGCTATTTTACTAGCGGGACCATCCTGGCCCAGTACTTC.

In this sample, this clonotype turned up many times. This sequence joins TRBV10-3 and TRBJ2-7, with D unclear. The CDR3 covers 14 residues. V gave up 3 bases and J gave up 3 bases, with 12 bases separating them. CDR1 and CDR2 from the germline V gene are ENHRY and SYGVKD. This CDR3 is CAISDTEVNYEQYF. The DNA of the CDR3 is TGTGCCATCAGTGATACGGAAGTCAACTACGAGCAGTACTTC.

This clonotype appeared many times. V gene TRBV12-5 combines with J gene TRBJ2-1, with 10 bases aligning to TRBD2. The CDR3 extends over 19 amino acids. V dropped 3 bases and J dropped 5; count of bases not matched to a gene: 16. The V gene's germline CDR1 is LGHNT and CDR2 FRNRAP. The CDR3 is CASGFADSGRPLPHNEQFF. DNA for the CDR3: TGTGCTAGTGGTTTTGCTGATAGCGGGAGGCCCCTGCCACACAATGAGCAGTTCTTC. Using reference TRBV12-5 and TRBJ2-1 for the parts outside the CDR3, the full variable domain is DARVTQTPRHKVTEMGQEVTMRCQPILGHNTVFWYRQTMMQGLELLAYFRNRAPLDDSGMPKDRFSAEMPDATLATLKIQPSEPRDSAVYFCASGFADSGRPLPHNEQFFGPGTRLTVL.

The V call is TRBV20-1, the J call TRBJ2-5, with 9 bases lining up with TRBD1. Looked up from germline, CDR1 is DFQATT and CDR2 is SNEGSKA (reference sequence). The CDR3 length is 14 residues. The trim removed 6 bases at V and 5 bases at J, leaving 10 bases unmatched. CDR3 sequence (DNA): TGCAGTGCCGCTTCACAGGGGGCTTGGGAGACCCAGTACTTC. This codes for CSAASQGAWETQYF.

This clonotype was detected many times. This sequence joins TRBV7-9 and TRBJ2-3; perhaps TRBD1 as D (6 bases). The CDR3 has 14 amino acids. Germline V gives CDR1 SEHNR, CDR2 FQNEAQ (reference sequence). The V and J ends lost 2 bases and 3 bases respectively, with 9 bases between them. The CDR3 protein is CASSLNQGTDTQYF. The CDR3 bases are TGTGCCAGCAGCTTAAACCAGGGGACAGATACGCAGTATTTT.

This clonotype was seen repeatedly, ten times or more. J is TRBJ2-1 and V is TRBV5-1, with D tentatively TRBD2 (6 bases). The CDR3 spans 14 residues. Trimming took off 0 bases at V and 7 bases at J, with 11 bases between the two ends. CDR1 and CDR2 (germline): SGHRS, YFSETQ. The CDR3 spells CASSLGGSGNEQFF. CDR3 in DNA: TGCGCCAGCAGCTTGGGAGGTAGCGGTAATGAGCAGTTCTTC.

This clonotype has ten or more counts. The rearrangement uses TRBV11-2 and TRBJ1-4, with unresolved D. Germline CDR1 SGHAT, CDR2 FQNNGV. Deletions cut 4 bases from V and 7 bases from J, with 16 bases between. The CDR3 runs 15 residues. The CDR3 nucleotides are TGTGCCAGCAGCTCCTGGGGTGGCGATGGTGAAAAACTGTTTTTT. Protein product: CASSSWGGDGEKLFF.

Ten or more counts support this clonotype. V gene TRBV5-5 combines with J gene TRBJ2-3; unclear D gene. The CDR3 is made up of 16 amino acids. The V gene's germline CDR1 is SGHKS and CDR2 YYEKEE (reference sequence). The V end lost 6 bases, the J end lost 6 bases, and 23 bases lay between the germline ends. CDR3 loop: CASNLAINSPVDTQYF. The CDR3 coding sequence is TGTGCCAGCAACCTGGCGATAAACTCCCCGGTGGATACGCAGTATTTT.

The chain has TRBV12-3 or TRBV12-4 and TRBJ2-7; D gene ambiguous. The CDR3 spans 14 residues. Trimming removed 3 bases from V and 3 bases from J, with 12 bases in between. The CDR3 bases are TGTGCCAGCAGTTTGGGCCAGCTGATCTACGAGCAGTACTTC. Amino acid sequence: CASSLGQLIYEQYF.

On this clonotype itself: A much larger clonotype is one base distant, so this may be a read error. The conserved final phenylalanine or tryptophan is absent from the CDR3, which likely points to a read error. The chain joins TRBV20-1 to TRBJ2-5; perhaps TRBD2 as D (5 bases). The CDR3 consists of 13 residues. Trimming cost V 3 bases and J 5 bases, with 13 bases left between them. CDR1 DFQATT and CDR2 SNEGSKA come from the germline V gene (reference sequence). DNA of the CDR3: TGCAGTGCTAGCCCACTAGGGCCTGAGACCCAGTACCTC. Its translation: CSASPLGPETQYL.

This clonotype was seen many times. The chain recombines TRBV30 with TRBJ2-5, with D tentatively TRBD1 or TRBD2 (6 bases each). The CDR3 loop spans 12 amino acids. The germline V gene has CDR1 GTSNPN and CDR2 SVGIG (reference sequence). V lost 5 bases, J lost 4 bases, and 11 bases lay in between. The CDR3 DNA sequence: TGTGCCTGGGCAGGAGGGGGAGAGACCCAGTACTTC. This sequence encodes CAWAGGGETQYF.

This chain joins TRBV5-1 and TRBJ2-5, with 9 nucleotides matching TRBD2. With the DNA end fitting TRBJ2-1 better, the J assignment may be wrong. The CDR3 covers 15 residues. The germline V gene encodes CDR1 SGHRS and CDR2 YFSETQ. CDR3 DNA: TGCGCCAGCAGCTTGGAAGCGGGAGGACACAATGAGCAGTTCTTC. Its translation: CASSLEAGGHNEQFF.

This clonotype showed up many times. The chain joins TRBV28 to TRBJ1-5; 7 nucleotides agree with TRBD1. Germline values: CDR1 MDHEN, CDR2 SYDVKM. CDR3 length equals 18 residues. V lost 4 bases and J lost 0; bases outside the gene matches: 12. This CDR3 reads CASSSSEQGWSSNQPQHF. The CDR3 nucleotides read TGTGCCAGCAGTTCTTCCGAACAGGGGTGGAGTAGCAATCAGCCCCAGCATTTT.

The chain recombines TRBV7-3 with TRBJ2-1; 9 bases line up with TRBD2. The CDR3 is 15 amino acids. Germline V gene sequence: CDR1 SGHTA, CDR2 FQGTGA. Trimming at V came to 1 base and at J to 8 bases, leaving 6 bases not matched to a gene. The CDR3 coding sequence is TGTGCCAGCAGCTTAAAGCGGGAGGCTTTCGATGAGCAGTTCTTC. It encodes CASSLKREAFDEQFF.

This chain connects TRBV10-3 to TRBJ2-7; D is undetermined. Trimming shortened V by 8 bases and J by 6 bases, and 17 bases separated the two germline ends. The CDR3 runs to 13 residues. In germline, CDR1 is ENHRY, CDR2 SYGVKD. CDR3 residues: CAIGGPSVVEQYF. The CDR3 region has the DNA TGTGCCATCGGTGGGCCGTCGGTGGTCGAGCAGTACTTC.

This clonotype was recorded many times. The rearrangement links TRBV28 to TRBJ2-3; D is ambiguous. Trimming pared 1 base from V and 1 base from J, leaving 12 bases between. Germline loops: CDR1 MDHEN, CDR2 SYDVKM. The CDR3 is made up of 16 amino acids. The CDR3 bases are TGTGCCAGCAGTTTATTGTCTGGGCTCGGCACAGATACGCAGTATTTT. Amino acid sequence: CASSLLSGLGTDTQYF.

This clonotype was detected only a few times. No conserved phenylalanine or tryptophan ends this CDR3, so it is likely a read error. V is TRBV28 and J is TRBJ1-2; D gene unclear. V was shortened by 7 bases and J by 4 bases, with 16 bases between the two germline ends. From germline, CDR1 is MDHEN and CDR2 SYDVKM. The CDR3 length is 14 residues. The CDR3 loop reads CASNPGGSFYGYTS. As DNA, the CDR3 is TGTGCCAGCAACCCTGGTGGCAGCTTCTATGGCTACACCTCC.

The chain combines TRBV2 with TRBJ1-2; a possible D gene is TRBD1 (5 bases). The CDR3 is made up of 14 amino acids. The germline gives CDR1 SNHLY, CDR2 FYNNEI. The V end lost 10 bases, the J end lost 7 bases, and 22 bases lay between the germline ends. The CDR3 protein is CATSPGANISGYTF. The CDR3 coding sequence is TGTGCCACCTCTCCCGGGGCAAACATATCTGGCTACACCTTC.